The 5 T cell receptor beta chains below come from one sample, sequenced in a study of OX40 agonist ivuxolimab in advanced cancers. Clones were read by immunoSEQ multiplex PCR, and TCRdb kept only the in-frame ones, dropping some. The sample yields about 9,900 clones, approximately 66% seen once. The material sequenced was CD4+ or CD8+ T cells sorted from blood, taken in a trial of the OX40 agonist ivuxolimab. These TCRs come from an adult with an advanced solid tumor such as melanoma, head and neck, liver or kidney cancer.

The rearrangement links TRBV28 to TRBJ1-4, with D unclear. The germline V gene encodes CDR1 MDHEN and CDR2 SYDVKM. Between the trimmed V and J ends, which lost 7 bases and 7 bases, there was a span of 10 bases. CDR3 length: 12 amino acids. CDR3 DNA sequence: TGTGCCAGCATCAGGTGGGGTGAAAAACTGTTTTTT. Its translation: CASIRWGEKLFF. Full variable domain (remainder filled in from reference TRBV28 and TRBJ1-4): DVKVTQSSRYLVKRTGEKVFLECVQDMDHENMFWYRQDPGLGLRLIYFSYDVKMKEKGDIPEGYSVSREKKERFSLILESASTNQTSMYLCASIRWGEKLFFGSGTQLSVL.

V and J are TRBV6-1 and TRBJ2-1; D remains ambiguous. The germline V and J ends were trimmed by 4 bases and 9 bases, with 10 bases remaining between them. This CDR3 spans 12 amino acids. Looked up from germline, CDR1 is MNHNS and CDR2 is SASEGT. The CDR3 is CASSVLTSEQFF. As DNA, the CDR3 is TGTGCCAGCAGTGTCCTGACCAGTGAGCAGTTCTTC.

The gene calls are TRBV5-5 and TRBJ2-7; TRBD1 is a possible D gene (6 bases). The V and J ends lost 1 base and 0 bases respectively, with 11 bases between them. CDR3 length: 15 amino acids. Germline CDR1 and CDR2: SGHKS and YYEKEE (reference sequence). The CDR3 nucleotides read TGTGCCAGCAGCTTGACGGCAGGGGCCTCCTACGAGCAGTACTTC. It specifies CASSLTAGASYEQYF.

The V call is TRBV11-3, the J call TRBJ2-5; no reliable D call. The CDR3 sequence is 15 residues long. V was clipped by 1 base and J by 0 bases, with 9 bases between them. Per germline, CDR1 SGHNT and CDR2 YENEEA. Here the CDR3 reads CASSLGASNQETQYF. As DNA, the CDR3 is TGTGCCAGCAGCTTAGGTGCGAGCAACCAAGAGACCCAGTACTTC.

In its sample, this clone was seen a few times. The chain employs TRBV19 and TRBJ2-3; TRBD2 aligns across 11 bases. Trimming took 7 bases from V and 2 from J; bases not matched to a gene: 5. In germline, CDR1 is LNHDA, CDR2 SQIVND (reference sequence). This CDR3 contains 15 residues. CDR3 loop: CASTRLAGSTDTQYF. As DNA, the CDR3 is TGTGCCAGTACCCGACTAGCGGGGTCCACAGATACGCAGTATTTT.